This record concerns one TCR beta chain sequence. Its antigen remains unidentified. Profiling relied on immunoSEQ multiplex PCR, and the TCRdb table lists in-frame clones only, not all of them. The repertoire includes about 31,000 clones, 80% to 85% of them detected once, and 5% to 6.5% sits in the top ten. ViraFEST expansion of antigen-specific CD4+ T cells with viral peptide pools preceded sequencing. After less than 11 days in culture, the CD4+ T cells were isolated. Participants were given two doses of BNT162b2 or mRNA-1273 vaccine. Cultures had half their medium replaced with IL-2 medium on days 3 and 7. The sample belongs to a study of vaccination effects on CD4 cells after COVID-19. The V gene's germline CDR1 is SGHTA and CDR2 FQGNSA. Losses at the gene ends were 7 bases for V and 10 bases for J; bases not matched to a gene: 10. CDR3 length: 14 residues.

The gene calls are TRBV7-2 and TRBJ2-1; TRBD2 matches at 10 bases. The TCR was taken from a human donor who received a COVID-19 vaccine. Some clones in this sample may be carry-over from other donors' samples. The sequenced sample was CD4+ T cells from PBMCs cultured with SARS-CoV-2 spike peptides, obtained after COVID-19 vaccination. CDR3 amino acids: CASISSGGPGEQFF. The CDR3 coding sequence is TGTGCCAGCATCTCTAGCGGGGGACCCGGCGAGCAGTTCTTC.